This T cell receptor (beta chain) comes out of a study of T-cell memory formation after mild COVID-19. Study results and limitations: Clones shrinking between day 15 and 85 showed a balanced CD4/CD8 split, and those that grew later tilted toward CD4+.

The CDR3 runs 14 residues. Germline V CDR1 and CDR2: MDHEN, SYDVKM. V lost 2 bases, J lost 6 bases, and 12 bases lay in between. Note on this clonotype: What it binds is unknown.

The authors produced TCR alpha and TCR beta cDNA libraries with sample barcodes and UMIs by 5'RACE using constant-segment primers. TCRdb independently ran MiXCR on the 5' RACE reads; one entry per CDR3 protein. The sample lists about 560,000 distinct CDR3 sequences; approximately 21% were seen once. Material for sequencing was PBMCs or a T cell subset sorted from them (not recorded which). The chain combines TRBV28 with TRBJ2-3; D remains ambiguous. The receptor was derived from an adult woman who had mild COVID-19 (a few samples of this study predate the infection). Cell type and time point are not known. The CDR3 is CASSLDFYRDTQYF. DNA of the CDR3: TGTGCCAGCAGTTTAGATTTCTATCGGGATACGCAGTATTTT.